This T cell receptor (beta chain) was retrieved from a study of glioma-infiltrating T cells. Background on the study: Dexamethasone exposure before glioma surgery was limited to six or fewer days. Study-wide results and caveats: CDR3 overlap between tissue and blood was very small. Shared blood CDR3 signature motifs marked patients with low tissue-blood divergence.

About this clonotype: The antigen is unknown. The conserved closing phenylalanine or tryptophan is absent in this CDR3, likely reflecting a read error.

TCR alpha and beta CDR3 regions were amplified from RNA using iRepertoire nested multiplex PCR. TCRdb reprocessed the multiplex PCR reads via MiXCR and lists one record per CDR3 protein. The repertoire includes 300,000 to 450,000 distinct CDR3 sequences, roughly two fifths of them detected once, and around 11% sits in the top ten. Per germline, CDR1 DFQATT and CDR2 SNEGSKA (reference sequence). This CDR3 is built from 17 residues. This chain joins TRBV20-1 and TRBJ2-7, with TRBD2 identical over 11 bases. The receptor comes from a human donor with low-grade glioma or glioblastoma, undergoing nonglioma brain surgery, or in good health (not recorded which). Sequenced material: glioma tissue, nonneoplastic brain tissue, or PBMCs (not recorded which). CDR3 in amino acids: CNARDSHTSGSVHEQYI. As DNA, the CDR3 is TGCAATGCTAGAGATTCCCACACTAGCGGGAGTGTACACGAGCAGTACATC.